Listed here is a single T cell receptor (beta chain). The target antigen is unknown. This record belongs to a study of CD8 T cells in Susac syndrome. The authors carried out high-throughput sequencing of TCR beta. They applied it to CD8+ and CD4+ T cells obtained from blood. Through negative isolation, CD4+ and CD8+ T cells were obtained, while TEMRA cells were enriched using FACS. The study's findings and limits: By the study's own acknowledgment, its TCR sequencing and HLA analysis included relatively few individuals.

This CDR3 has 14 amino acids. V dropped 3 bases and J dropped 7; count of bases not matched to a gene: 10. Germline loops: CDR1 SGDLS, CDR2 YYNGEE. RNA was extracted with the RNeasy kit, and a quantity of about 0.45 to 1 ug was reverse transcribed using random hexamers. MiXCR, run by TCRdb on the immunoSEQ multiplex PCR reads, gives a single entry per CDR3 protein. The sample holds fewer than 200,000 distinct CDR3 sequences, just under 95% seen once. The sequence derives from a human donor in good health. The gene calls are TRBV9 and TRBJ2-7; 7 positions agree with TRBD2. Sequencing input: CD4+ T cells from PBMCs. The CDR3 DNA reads TGTGCCAGCAGCGGCACCCCGGGGGGACGAGAGCAGTACTTC. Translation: CASSGTPGGREQYF.